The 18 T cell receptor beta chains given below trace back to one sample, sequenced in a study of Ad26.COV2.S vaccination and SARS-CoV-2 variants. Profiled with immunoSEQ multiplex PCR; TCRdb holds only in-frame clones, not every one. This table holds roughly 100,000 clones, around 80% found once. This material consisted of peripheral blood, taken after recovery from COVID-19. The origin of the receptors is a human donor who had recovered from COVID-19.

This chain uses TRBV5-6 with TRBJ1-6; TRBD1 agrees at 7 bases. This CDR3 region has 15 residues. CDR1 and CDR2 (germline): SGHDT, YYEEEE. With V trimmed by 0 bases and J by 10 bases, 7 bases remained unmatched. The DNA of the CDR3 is TGTGCCAGCAGCTTGGTCCCCCAGGGGGGATCACCCCTCCACTTT. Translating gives CASSLVPQGGSPLHF.

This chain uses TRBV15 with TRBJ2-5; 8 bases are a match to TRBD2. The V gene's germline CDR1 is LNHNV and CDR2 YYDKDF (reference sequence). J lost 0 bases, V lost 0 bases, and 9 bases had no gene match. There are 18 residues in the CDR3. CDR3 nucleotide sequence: TGTGCCACCAGCAGAGATTGGCGGGGGGCCCCGTACCAAGAGACCCAGTACTTC. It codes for CATSRDWRGAPYQETQYF.

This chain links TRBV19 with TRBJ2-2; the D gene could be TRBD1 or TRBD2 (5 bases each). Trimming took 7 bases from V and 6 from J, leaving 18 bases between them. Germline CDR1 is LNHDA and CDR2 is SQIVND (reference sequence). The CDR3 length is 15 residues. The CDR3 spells CASTLGRGRAGELFF. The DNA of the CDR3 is TGTGCCAGTACCTTAGGCCGGGGCCGTGCCGGGGAGCTGTTTTTT.

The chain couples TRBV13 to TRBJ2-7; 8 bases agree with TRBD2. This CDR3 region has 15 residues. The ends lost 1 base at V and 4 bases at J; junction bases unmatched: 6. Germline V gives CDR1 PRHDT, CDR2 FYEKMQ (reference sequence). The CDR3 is CASSLERGQRYEQYF. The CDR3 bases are TGTGCCAGCAGCTTAGAGCGGGGGCAACGGTACGAGCAGTACTTC.

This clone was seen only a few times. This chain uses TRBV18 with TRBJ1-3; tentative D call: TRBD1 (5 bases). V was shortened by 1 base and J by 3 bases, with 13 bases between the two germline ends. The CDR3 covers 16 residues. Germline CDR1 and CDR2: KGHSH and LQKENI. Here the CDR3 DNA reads TGTGCCAGCTCACCACAGGCAGGGTTCGGTGGAAACACCATATATTTT. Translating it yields CASSPQAGFGGNTIYF.

The CDR3 bases are TGTGCCAGCAGTGGAATAAACTATGGCTACACCTTC. It specifies CASSGINYGYTF. The chain uses TRBV5-4 and TRBJ1-2; D remains unclear. Germline CDR1 reads SGHNT; CDR2 reads YYREEE (reference sequence). The CDR3 runs 12 residues. Trimming took off 5 bases at V and 2 bases at J, with 7 bases between the two ends.

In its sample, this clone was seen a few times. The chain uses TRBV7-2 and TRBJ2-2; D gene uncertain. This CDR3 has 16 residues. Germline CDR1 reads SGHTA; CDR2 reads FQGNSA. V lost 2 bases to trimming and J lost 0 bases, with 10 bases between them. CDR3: CASSLIPAPNTGELFF. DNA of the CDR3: TGTGCCAGCAGCTTAATTCCAGCCCCGAACACCGGGGAGCTGTTTTTT.

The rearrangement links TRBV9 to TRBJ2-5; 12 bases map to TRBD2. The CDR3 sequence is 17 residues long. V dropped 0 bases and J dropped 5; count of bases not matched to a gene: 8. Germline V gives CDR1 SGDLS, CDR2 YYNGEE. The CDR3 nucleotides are TGTGCCAGCAGCGTAGGATCTAGCGGGGGGGCCGGGGAGACCCAGTACTTC. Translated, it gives CASSVGSSGGAGETQYF.

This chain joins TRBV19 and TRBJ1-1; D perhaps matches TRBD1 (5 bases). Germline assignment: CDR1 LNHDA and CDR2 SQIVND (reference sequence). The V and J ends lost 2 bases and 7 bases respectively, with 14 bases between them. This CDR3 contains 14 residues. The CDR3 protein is CASSIMGQAVEAFF. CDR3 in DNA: TGTGCCAGTAGTATAATGGGGCAGGCGGTTGAAGCTTTCTTT.

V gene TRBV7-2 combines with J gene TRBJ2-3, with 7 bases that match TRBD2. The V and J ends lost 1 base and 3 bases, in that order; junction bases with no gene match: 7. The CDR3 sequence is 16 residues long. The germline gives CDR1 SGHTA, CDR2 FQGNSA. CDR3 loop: CASSLVGGFGTDTQYF. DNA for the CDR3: TGTGCCAGCAGCTTAGTGGGGGGGTTTGGTACAGATACGCAGTATTTT.

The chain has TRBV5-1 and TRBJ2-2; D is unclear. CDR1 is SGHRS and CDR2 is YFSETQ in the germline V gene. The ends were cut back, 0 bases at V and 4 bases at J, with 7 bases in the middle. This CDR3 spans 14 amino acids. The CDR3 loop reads CASSLGDRTGELFF. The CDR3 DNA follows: TGCGCCAGCAGCTTGGGCGACCGCACCGGGGAGCTGTTTTTT.

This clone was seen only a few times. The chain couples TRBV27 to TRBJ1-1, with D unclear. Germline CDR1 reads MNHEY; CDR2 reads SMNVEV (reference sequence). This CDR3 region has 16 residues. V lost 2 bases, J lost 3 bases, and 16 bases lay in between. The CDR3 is CASSLSHSIRHTEAFF. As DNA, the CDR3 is TGTGCCAGCAGTTTAAGTCACTCGATAAGACACACTGAAGCTTTCTTT.

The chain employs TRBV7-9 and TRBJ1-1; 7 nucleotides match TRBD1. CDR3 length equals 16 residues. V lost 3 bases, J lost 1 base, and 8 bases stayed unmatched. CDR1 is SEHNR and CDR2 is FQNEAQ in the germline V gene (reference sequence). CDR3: CASSLPQGDWNTEAFF. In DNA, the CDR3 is TGTGCCAGCAGCTTGCCCCAGGGGGATTGGAACACTGAAGCTTTCTTT.

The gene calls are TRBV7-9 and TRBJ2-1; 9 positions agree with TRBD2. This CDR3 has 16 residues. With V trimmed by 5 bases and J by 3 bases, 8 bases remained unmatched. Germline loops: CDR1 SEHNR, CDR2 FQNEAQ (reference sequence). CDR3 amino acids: CASSPQGTSRYNEQFF. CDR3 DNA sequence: TGTGCCAGCAGCCCACAAGGGACTAGCCGCTACAATGAGCAGTTCTTC.

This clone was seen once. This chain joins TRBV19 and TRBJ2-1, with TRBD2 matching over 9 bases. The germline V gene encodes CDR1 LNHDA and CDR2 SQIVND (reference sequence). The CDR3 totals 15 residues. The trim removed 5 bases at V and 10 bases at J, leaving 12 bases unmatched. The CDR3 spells CASSGTSSTLEEQFF. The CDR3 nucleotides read TGTGCCAGTAGTGGGACTAGCTCCACCCTTGAGGAGCAGTTCTTC.

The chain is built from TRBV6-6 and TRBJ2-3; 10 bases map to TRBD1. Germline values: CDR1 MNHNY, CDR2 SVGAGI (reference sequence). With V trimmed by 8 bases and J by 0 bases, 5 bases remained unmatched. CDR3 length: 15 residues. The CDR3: CASVGTGDSTDTQYF. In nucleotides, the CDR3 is TGTGCCAGCGTCGGGACAGGGGATAGCACAGATACGCAGTATTTT.

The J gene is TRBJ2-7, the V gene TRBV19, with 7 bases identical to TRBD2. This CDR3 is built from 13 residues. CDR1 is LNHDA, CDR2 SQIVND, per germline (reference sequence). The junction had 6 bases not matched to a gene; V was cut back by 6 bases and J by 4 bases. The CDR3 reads CASSRDYRYEQYF. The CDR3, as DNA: TGTGCCAGTAGCCGGGACTACAGATACGAGCAGTACTTC.

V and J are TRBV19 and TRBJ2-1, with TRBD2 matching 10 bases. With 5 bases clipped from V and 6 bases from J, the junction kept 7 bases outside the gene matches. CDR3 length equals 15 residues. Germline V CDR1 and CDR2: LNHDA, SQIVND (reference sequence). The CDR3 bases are TGTGCCAGTAGTGCGGAGCGGGGGGGAAGCAATGAGCAGTTCTTC. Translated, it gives CASSAERGGSNEQFF. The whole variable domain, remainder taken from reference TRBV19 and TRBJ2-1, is DGGITQSPKYLFRKEGQNVTLSCEQNLNHDAMYWYRQDPGQGLRLIYYSQIVNDFQKGDIAEGYSVSREKKESFPLTVTSAQKNPTAFYLCASSAERGGSNEQFFGPGTRLTVL.